The 6 T cell receptor beta chains below come from one sample, sequenced in a study of blood T cell repertoires in COVID-19 (dated by TCRdb to the early 2020s). Receptor libraries were prepared by the immunoSEQ multiplex PCR assay. This is the immuneACCESS table as TCRdb keeps it, with only in-frame sequences that have V and J called. A part of the clones is gone; compared with another copy, unresolved V genes explain less than half, and the rest is unexplained. The sample table holds under 250,000 clones, of which 83% were seen once. The ten most abundant clones make up roughly 5% of the sample. Specimen: PBMCs or T cells enriched from blood (not recorded which). These receptors all come from a woman in her fifties or sixties who had been exposed to COVID-19.

The V gene is TRBV2, the J gene TRBJ1-2; D is unresolved. The CDR3 covers 15 residues. Deletions cut 6 bases from V and 2 bases from J, with 16 bases between. Germline values: CDR1 SNHLY, CDR2 FYNNEI. The CDR3 region is CASRPSPGGNYGYTF. In DNA, the CDR3 is TGTGCCAGCAGGCCGTCCCCAGGTGGGAACTATGGCTACACCTTC.

In its sample, this clone was seen once. V gene TRBV11-2 combines with J gene TRBJ1-4, with TRBD1 matching over 8 bases. This CDR3 has 14 amino acids. V gave up 5 bases and J gave up 8 bases; unmatched junction bases: 7. Looked up from germline, CDR1 is SGHAT and CDR2 is FQNNGV. The CDR3 reads CASSLAGGNEKLFF. CDR3 DNA sequence: TGTGCCAGCAGCCTAGCAGGGGGCAACGAAAAACTGTTTTTT.

The gene calls are TRBV28 and TRBJ1-1, with TRBD1 as a possible D gene (6 bases). This CDR3 comprises 14 residues. Trimming cost V 6 bases and J 0 bases, with 11 bases left between them. Germline values: CDR1 MDHEN, CDR2 SYDVKM. The CDR3 bases are TGTGCCAGCAGGGGGGCCGGACTGAACACTGAAGCTTTCTTT. Amino acid sequence: CASRGAGLNTEAFF. Full variable domain (rest looked up from reference TRBV28 and TRBJ1-1): DVKVTQSSRYLVKRTGEKVFLECVQDMDHENMFWYRQDPGLGLRLIYFSYDVKMKEKGDIPEGYSVSREKKERFSLILESASTNQTSMYLCASRGAGLNTEAFFGQGTRLTVV.

V usage is TRBV12-2 and J usage is TRBJ2-7; TRBD1, the table's D call, was not compared with the DNA. TRBV12-2 is an annotated pseudogene. The CDR3 has 17 residues. The CDR3 coding sequence is TGTGCAAGTCGCTTAGCGGGATCGGACAGGGACCCTTACGAGCAGTACTTC. This gives the protein CASRLAGSDRDPYEQYF.

V gene TRBV2 combines with J gene TRBJ1-6; D may be TRBD1 (6 bases). Germline assignment: CDR1 SNHLY and CDR2 FYNNEI. The CDR3 extends over 13 amino acids. Trimming left V 4 bases short and J 8 bases short, with 9 bases between. CDR3 in amino acids: CASSVTGYSPLHF. For the CDR3, the DNA is TGTGCCAGCAGTGTAACAGGGTATTCACCCCTCCACTTT.

The rearrangement links TRBV5-1 to TRBJ1-1; D might be TRBD1 (5 bases). The CDR3 covers 13 residues. V lost 2 bases and J 4 bases, leaving 9 bases between the germline ends. The germline CDR1 and CDR2 sequences are SGHRS and YFSETQ. The DNA for the CDR3 is TGCGCCAGCAGCTTAGGACACCTCACTGAAGCTTTCTTT. Its translation is CASSLGHLTEAFF.